This record covers a single TCR beta chain. Germline V lookup: CDR1 MNHEY, CDR2 SVGAGI. After removal of 10 bases from V and 0 bases from J, the junction contained 5 bases not matched to a gene. The CDR3 loop spans 14 amino acids. This entry is derived from a study of blood T cells in healthy people across ages. Primed by a sample-barcoded 5' primer and a J-beta primer mix, a second PCR proceeded for 7 to 11 cycles. A template-switch adaptor with 12 random nucleotides tagged each cDNA molecule. TCRdb fed the 5' RACE reads into MiXCR, producing one record per CDR3 protein. The repertoire holds 1,500,000 or so distinct CDR3 sequences, with 40% to 45% as singletons.

Sequenced sample: blood. The clonotype was recovered from a woman aged 18-29 years in good health. The chain is built from TRBV6-5 and TRBJ2-2, with 7 bases matching TRBD2. The CDR3, as DNA: TGTGCCACCCGACTAGCTCCGAACACCGGGGAGCTGTTTTTT. Amino acid sequence: CATRLAPNTGELFF.